This TCR beta chain was recovered during a study of vaccination and CD4 T cells after COVID-19. Study in general: By nasal swab PCR, the convalescent patients were SARS-CoV-2 positive, with fewer than 10 mild cases and one severe. The convalescent group had six males, four females, seven Caucasians, two Asians, one multiracial. Whole-study results and caveats: Only after vaccination were a median approximately 86% of convalescents' reactive clones seen. Researchers report that 304 of 307 vaccine-specific clones in convalescent patients proved spike mono-reactive.

TCRdb reanalysed the PCR reads using MiXCR and keeps one entry per CDR3 protein. Seen here are 20,000 to 25,000 distinct CDR3 sequences, more than 45% observed once, and the top ten hold roughly 0.9%. In regard to this clonotype: What it recognizes is unknown. Germline is not matched at one junction end, which may reflect a read error.

The CDR3 totals 15 residues. Germline CDR1 and CDR2: SGHTA and FQGNSA. The J gene is TRBJ2-1, the V gene TRBV7-2; D might be TRBD2 (6 bases). This clonotype originated in a human donor who had recovered from COVID-19. Sequences were derived from CD4+ T cells from blood, sampled before SARS-CoV-2 vaccination. CDR3 in amino acids: CASRLAGGSYNEQFF. The CDR3, as DNA: TGTGCCAGCAGATTAGCTGGAGGGTCCTACAATGAGCAGTTCTTC.